The source of this TCR beta chain is a study of shared clonotypes between healthy human individuals. Turning to the study itself: Donors had three CD4 naive, three CD4 memory, two CD8 naive and one CD8 memory plate apiece. Study results and limitations: Four donors shared around 5% of their naive CD4 clonotypes.

Turning to this clone: Its antigen is currently unknown.

Generated by immunoSEQ multiplex PCR, the TCRdb table keeps only in-frame clones and is missing some. The data contain 2 million to 3 million clones, approximately 94% of them seen just once; the ten biggest clones take up about 0.13%. From germline, CDR1 is MNHNY and CDR2 SVGAGI (reference sequence). V lost 5 bases to trimming and J lost 3 bases, with 14 bases between them. The CDR3 has 15 residues. Recent vaccinations or acute infections were absent in the healthy HIV-negative adult donors. CD45RA+ naive and CD45RA-negative memory subsets were separated from CD4+ cells. The TCR sequence derives from a man aged 18-30 years in good health. J is TRBJ1-5 and V is TRBV6-6, with D possibly matching TRBD1 (6 bases). Specimen: naive CD4+ T cells sorted from blood. The subset: CD45RA+ positively selected. This CDR3 is CASSNPRDTNQPQHF. CDR3 bases: TGTGCCAGCAGTAACCCCCGGGACACCAATCAGCCCCAGCATTTT.